Here is one TCR beta chain with its context. This specimen belongs to a study of blood T cell repertoires in COVID-19. Study at large: PBMCs, B-cell-depleted T cells, or T cells provided the cDNA or gDNA that made up the material.

Method: immunoSEQ multiplex PCR; TCRdb's copy keeps in-frame clones and lacks some. This table has over 45,000 clones, more than 75% appearing once. CDR3 length: 13 amino acids. Trimming removed 8 bases from V and 9 bases from J, with 17 bases in between. Germline V gene sequence: CDR1 SGHTA, CDR2 FQGNSA. The TCR originated in a man in his 60s with acute or convalescent COVID-19. The specimen was peripheral blood. The chain links TRBV7-2 to TRBJ2-1; the D gene is possibly TRBD2 (6 bases). The CDR3 DNA follows: TGTGCCAGCCGGGGGTATTACATAGGTGAGCAGTTCTTC. Amino acid sequence: CASRGYYIGEQFF.